Below are 7 T cell receptor beta chains sequenced from a single sample in a study of tumor and adjacent non-tumor tissue in lung cancer. The library came from three nested PCR rounds adapted from ARM-PCR protocols. TCRdb reanalysed the multiplex PCR reads using MiXCR and keeps one entry per CDR3 protein. The top ten clones hold about 40% of a sample with some 99,000 distinct CDR3 sequences, about 75% of them seen once. No cell sorting was done before RNA was extracted from the tissue. The sample taken for sequencing was lung tumor tissue. The source is a woman in her sixties with non-small cell lung cancer.

A word on this clonotype: This may arise from a read error, as a much more abundant clone is one base away. V gene TRBV10-3 combines with J gene TRBJ1-5, with D hard to call. The CDR3 covers 16 residues. Germline V gene lookup returns CDR1 ENHRY and CDR2 SYGVKD. The V gene lost 3 bases and the J gene lost 1 base, with 13 bases spanning the gap. DNA of the CDR3: TGTGCCATCAGTGATCCCGAACATTCGAGCAATCAGCCCCAGCATTTT. This translates into CAISDPEHSSNQPQHF.

Of note for this clonotype: Here the CDR3 omits its conserved ending phenylalanine or tryptophan, so a read error is the likely source. The CDR3 bases are TGTGCCAGCAGCTTCGGTACCGGGGAGCTGTTTTTG. Its protein product is CASSFGTGELFL. This chain links TRBV12-3 or TRBV12-4 with TRBJ2-2; D is uncertain. V was trimmed by 6 bases and J by 5 bases, leaving 7 bases between them. The CDR3 is made up of 12 amino acids.

Points on this clonotype: No conserved phenylalanine or tryptophan is present at the end of the CDR3, so a read error is the likely explanation. The chain recombines TRBV11-2 with TRBJ2-2; D could derive from TRBD1 or TRBD2 (5 bases each). Germline assignment: CDR1 SGHAT and CDR2 FQNNGV. V dropped 3 bases and J dropped 2 bases, with 7 bases sitting between them. CDR3 length: 14 residues. CDR3 protein: CASSLWDNTGELFS. The CDR3 nucleotides are TGTGCCAGCAGCTTGTGGGACAACACCGGGGAGCTGTTTTCC.

This clonotype has only a few counts. V usage is TRBV7-9 and J usage is TRBJ2-7; 8 bases map to TRBD1. With V trimmed by 3 bases and J by 3 bases, 4 bases remained unmatched. Germline CDR1 and CDR2: SEHNR and FQNEAQ (reference sequence). The CDR3 sequence is 14 residues long. The CDR3 nucleotides read TGTGCCAGCAGCTTGAAGACAGGGGTCTACGAGCAGTACTTC. As protein: CASSLKTGVYEQYF.

Comment on this clonotype: One end of the junction is discordant with germline, which a read error may explain. This chain connects TRBV20-1 to TRBJ2-1, with D possibly being TRBD2 (6 bases). This CDR3 spans 15 amino acids. Germline lookup yields CDR1 DFQATT and CDR2 SNEGSKA (reference sequence). The CDR3 is CSARDLEGLWNEQFF. CDR3 coding DNA: TGTAGTGCTAGAGATTTAGAGGGACTCTGGAATGAGCAGTTCTTC.

For this clonotype: The junction departs from germline at one end; a sequencing error may be responsible. The chain joins TRBV11-3 to TRBJ2-1; 7 nucleotides align to TRBD1. CDR1 and CDR2 (germline): SGHNT, YENEEA. The CDR3 contains 15 residues. The CDR3 coding sequence is TGTGCCGGCAGCTTGGGACAGTCGGCCTGCAATGAGCAGTTCTTC. Protein: CAGSLGQSACNEQFF.

Concerning this clonotype itself: Here the CDR3 omits its conserved ending phenylalanine or tryptophan, so a read error is the likely source. The rearrangement links TRBV6-5 to TRBJ1-5; no firm D call. Per germline, CDR1 MNHEY and CDR2 SVGAGI. This CDR3 region has 12 residues. CDR3: CDSSYSGQPQHI. The CDR3 bases are TGTGACAGCAGTTACTCGGGTCAGCCCCAGCATATT.